This paragraph covers one T cell receptor (beta chain) sequence. The antigen remains unidentified. This sample is part of a study of CD8 T cells in ankylosing spondylitis. Regarding the study as a whole: Before this, some motif variants had been reported in reactive arthritis synovial fluid and blood. A motif of fewer than ten highly homologous TCR beta variants was seen as apparently characteristic of ankylosing spondylitis blood. Disease-linked clones reportedly concentrated significantly in matched ankylosing spondylitis synovial fluid.

The germline V gene encodes CDR1 SGHTA and CDR2 FQGNSA. J was trimmed by 5 bases and V by 3 bases; bases with no gene match: 4. This CDR3 comprises 14 residues. Molecular-barcoded quantitative 5'-RACE produced these TCR beta libraries. From the 5' RACE reads, TCRdb called clonotypes with MiXCR, one entry per CDR3 protein. Counted here are around 130,000 distinct CDR3 sequences, around 8.5% occurring once; the ten biggest clones make up 2.5% to 3.5%. The chain joins TRBV7-2 to TRBJ2-5, with 9 bases matching TRBD1. Input material: blood, either unsorted or a sorted T cell fraction (not recorded which). The clonotype was recovered from a male donor with ankylosing spondylitis or in good health (not recorded which). The CDR3 loop is CASSFGQGRETQYF. In nucleotides, the CDR3 is TGTGCCAGCAGCTTCGGACAGGGGAGGGAGACCCAGTACTTC.